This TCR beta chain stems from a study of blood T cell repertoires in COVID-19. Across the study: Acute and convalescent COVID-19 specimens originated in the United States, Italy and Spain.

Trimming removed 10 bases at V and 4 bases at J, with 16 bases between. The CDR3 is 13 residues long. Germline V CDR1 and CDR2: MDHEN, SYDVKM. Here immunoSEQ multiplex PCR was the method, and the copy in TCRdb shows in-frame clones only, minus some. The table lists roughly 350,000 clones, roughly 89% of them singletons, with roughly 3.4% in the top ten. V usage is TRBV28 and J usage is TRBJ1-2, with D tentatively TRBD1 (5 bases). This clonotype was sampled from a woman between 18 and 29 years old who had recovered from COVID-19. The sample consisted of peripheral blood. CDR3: CATLTLGGYGYTF. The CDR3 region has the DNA TGTGCCACCCTAACGCTGGGGGGCTATGGCTACACCTTC.